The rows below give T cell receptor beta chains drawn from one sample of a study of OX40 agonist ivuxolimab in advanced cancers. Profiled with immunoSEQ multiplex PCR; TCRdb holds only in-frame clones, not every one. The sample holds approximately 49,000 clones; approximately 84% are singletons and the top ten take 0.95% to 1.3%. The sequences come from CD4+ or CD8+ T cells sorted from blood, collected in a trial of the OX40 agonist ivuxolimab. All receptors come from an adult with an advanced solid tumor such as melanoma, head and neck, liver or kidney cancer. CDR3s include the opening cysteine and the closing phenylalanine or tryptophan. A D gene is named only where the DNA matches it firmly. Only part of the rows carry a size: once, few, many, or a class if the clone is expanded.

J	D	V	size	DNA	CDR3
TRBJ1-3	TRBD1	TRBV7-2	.	TGTGCCAGCAGCTTCGGGACAGGGGCCGGAAACACCATATATTTT	CASSFGTGAGNTIYF
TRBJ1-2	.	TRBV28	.	TGTGCCAGCAGTGAACAGAGCGGTAACTATGGCTACACCTTC	CASSEQSGNYGYTF
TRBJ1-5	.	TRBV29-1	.	TGCAGCGTTGAAGTTGATAGCAATCAGCCCCAGCATTTT	CSVEVDSNQPQHF
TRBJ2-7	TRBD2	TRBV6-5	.	TGTGCCAGCAGTTACAACCTAGCGGGAGGGTTTAAGGTTTTCTTC	CASSYNLAGGFKVFF
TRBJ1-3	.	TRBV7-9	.	TGTGCCAGCAGCTCCAAGAGATACACCCCTGGAAACACCATATATTTT	CASSSKRYTPGNTIYF
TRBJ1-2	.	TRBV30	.	TGTGCCTGCTTACACAAGTTCTATGGCTACACCTTC	CACLHKFYGYTF
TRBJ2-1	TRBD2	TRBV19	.	TGTGCCAGTAGCCAGCTAGCGGGAGGTTTCAACAATGAGCAGTTCTTC	CASSQLAGGFNNEQFF
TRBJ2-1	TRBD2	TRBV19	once	TGTGCCCGACCCAACGGGCGGGAGGGGCAGTTCTTC	CARPNGREGQFF
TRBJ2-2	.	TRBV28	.	TGTGCCAGCAGTTTGGGCAGGGGGGGCACCGGGGAGCTGTTTTTT	CASSLGRGGTGELFF
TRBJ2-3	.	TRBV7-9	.	TGTGCCAGCAGACCCCCTTCCCGTAGGTGGTATGATACGCAGTATTTT	CASRPPSRRWYDTQYF
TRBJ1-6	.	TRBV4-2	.	TGTGCCAGCAGCCAAGAGGGTAGGAGCTCCTATAATTCACCCCTCCACTTT	CASSQEGRSSYNSPLHF
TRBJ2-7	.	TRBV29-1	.	TGCAGCGTTGGATCCGGTCCGGCAATCTACGAGCAGTACTTC	CSVGSGPAIYEQYF
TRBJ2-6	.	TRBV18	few	TGTGCCAGCTCACCTATGGGGACTGGGGCCAACGTCCTGACTTTC	CASSPMGTGANVLTF
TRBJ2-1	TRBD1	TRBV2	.	TGTGCCAGTCTAGGGGGCCCCTCCTACAATGAGCAGTTCTTC	CASLGGPSYNEQFF
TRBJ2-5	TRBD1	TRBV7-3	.	TGTGCCAGCAGCTCGCAGACAGGGGGCGTAGAGACCCAGTACTTC	CASSSQTGGVETQYF
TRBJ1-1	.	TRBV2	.	TGTGCCAGCTCTCCCTTGGGGGGGATGAACACTGAAGCTTTCTTT	CASSPLGGMNTEAFF
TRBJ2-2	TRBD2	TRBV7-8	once	TGTGCCAGCAGCTTAACCCCGGGACTAGCGGGAGTAAACACCGGGGAGCTGTTTTTT	CASSLTPGLAGVNTGELFF
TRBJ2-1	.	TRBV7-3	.	TGTGCCAGCAGCTTAACAGTTGACAGCTATGAGCAGTTCTTC	CASSLTVDSYEQFF
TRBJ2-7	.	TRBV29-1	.	TGCAGCGTTGAAATTTCTACGCAGGGGCAGTACTTC	CSVEISTQGQYF
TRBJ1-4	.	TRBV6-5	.	TGTGCCAGCAGCCGAGCAGGAAGGAGTAATGAAAAACTGTTTTTT	CASSRAGRSNEKLFF
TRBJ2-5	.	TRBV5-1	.	TGCGCCAGCAGCTTTAGCTCTATCCAAGAGACCCAGTACTTC	CASSFSSIQETQYF
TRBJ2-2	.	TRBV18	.	TGTGCCAGCTCGCAATCGGGCACCGGGGAGCTGTTTTTT	CASSQSGTGELFF
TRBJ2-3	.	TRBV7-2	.	TGTGCCAGCACCATAGGGAGTTCCAACACAGCAGATACGCAGTATTTT	CASTIGSSNTADTQYF
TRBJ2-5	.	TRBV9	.	TGTGCCAGCAGCGTATTTGCACAAGAGACCCAGTACTTC	CASSVFAQETQYF
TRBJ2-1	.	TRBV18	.	TGTGCCAGCTCACCCTCTCAAGAAATGGGGCAGTTCTTC	CASSPSQEMGQFF
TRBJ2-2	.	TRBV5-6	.	TGTGCCAGCAGCTTGGCCGTCGTCACCGGGGAGCTGTTTTTT	CASSLAVVTGELFF
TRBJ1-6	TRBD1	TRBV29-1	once	TGCAGCGTTAGGACAGGTATCGGTTCACCCCTCCACTTT	CSVRTGIGSPLHF
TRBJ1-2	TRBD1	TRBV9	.	TGTGCCAGCAGCGAGGCAGGGGGCCCCTATGGCTACACCTTC	CASSEAGGPYGYTF
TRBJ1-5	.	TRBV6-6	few	TGTGCCAGCAGTTCGACTCCAAGAAACAATCAGCCCCAGCATTTT	CASSSTPRNNQPQHF